Sequencing of this T cell receptor beta chain was carried out in a study of blood T cell repertoires in COVID-19. Study background: Acute-phase and convalescent COVID-19 samples originated in the United States, Italy and Spain. The analysed material was cDNA or gDNA that came from T cells, B-cell-depleted T cells, or PBMCs.

TCRdb's table, derived via immunoSEQ multiplex PCR, lists solely in-frame clones and lacks some. The data contain about 240,000 clones, approximately 78% of them singletons. In germline, CDR1 is SGHRS, CDR2 YFSETQ. The V segment lost 0 bases and the J segment 2 bases; nucleotides outside the gene matches: 3. The CDR3 has 16 residues. This clonotype was sampled from a woman between 55 and 75 years old with active or convalescent COVID-19. Sequenced input: peripheral blood. This rearrangement joins TRBV5-1 to TRBJ2-1; 9 nucleotides line up with TRBD1. The CDR3 region has the DNA TGCGCCAGCAGCTTGGGCGGGACAGGGCCCTACAATGAGCAGTTCTTC. Amino acid sequence: CASSLGGTGPYNEQFF.